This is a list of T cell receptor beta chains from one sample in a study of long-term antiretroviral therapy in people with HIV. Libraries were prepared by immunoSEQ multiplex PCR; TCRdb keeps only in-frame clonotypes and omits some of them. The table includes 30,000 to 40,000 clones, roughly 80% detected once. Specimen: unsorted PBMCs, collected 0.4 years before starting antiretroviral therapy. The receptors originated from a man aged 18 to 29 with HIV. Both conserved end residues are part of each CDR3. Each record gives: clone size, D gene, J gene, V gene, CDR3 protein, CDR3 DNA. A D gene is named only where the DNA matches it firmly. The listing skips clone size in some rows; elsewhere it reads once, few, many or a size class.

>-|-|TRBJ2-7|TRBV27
CASSLSGLSYEQYF
TGTGCCAGCAGTTTATCCGGCCTCTCCTACGAGCAGTACTTC
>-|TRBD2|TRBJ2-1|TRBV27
CASSWGASGSNEQFF
TGTGCCAGCAGTTGGGGGGCTAGCGGGAGCAATGAGCAGTTCTTC
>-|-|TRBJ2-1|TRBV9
CASSVDPGSGDEQFF
TGTGCCAGCAGCGTCGATCCGGGCTCGGGGGATGAGCAGTTCTTC
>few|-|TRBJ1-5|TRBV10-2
CASRPGPNSNQPQHF
TGCGCCAGCAGGCCAGGACCGAATAGCAATCAGCCCCAGCATTTT
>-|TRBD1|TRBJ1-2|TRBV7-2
CASSPRGSNYGYTF
TGTGCCAGCAGCCCCAGGGGGAGCAACTATGGCTACACCTTC
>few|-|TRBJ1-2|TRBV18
CASSQGQGDYGYTF
TGTGCCAGCTCGCAGGGACAAGGGGATTATGGCTACACCTTC
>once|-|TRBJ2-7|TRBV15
CATSVGTPSYEQYF
TGTGCCACCAGCGTCGGGACTCCATCCTACGAGCAGTACTTC
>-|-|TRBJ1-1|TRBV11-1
CASRAGRANTEAFF
TGTGCCAGCAGAGCTGGACGGGCGAACACTGAAGCTTTCTTT
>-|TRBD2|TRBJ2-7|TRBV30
CAWNSGGIPYEQYF
TGTGCCTGGAATAGCGGGGGGATCCCCTACGAGCAGTACTTC
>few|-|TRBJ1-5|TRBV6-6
CASSSTGTNQPQHF
TGTGCCAGCAGTTCGACAGGTACAAATCAGCCCCAGCATTTT
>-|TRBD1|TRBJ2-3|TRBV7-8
CASSRPGTGGTDTQYF
TGTGCCAGCAGCCGCCCCGGGACAGGGGGCACAGATACGCAGTATTTT
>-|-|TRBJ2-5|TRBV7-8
CASSSGRGTGSQETQYF
TGTGCCAGCAGCTCGGGACGGGGAACCGGGAGCCAAGAGACCCAGTACTTC
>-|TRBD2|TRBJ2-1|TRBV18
CASSPLGLAGASSSYNEQFF
TGTGCCAGCTCACCTTTAGGACTAGCGGGAGCCAGTAGCTCCTACAATGAGCAGTTCTTC
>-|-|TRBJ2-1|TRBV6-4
CASSDRGGNNEQFF
TGTGCCAGCAGTGACCGAGGGGGTAACAATGAGCAGTTCTTC
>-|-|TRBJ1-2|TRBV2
CASRDRQSNYGYTF
TGTGCCAGCAGGGACCGACAGTCTAACTATGGCTACACCTTC
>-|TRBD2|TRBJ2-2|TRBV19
CASSIEAGGTGELFF
TGTGCCAGTAGTATCGAAGCGGGAGGAACCGGGGAGCTGTTTTTT
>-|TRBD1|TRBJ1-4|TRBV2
CASSPRTGKSSNEKLFF
TGTGCCAGCAGTCCAAGGACAGGGAAAAGCTCCAATGAAAAACTGTTTTTT
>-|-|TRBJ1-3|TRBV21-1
CASSDDRGRGNTIYF
TGTGCCAGCAGCGACGACAGGGGGCGAGGAAACACCATATATTTT
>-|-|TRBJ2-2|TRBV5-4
CASSLSATGELFF
TGTGCCAGCAGCCTGAGCGCCACCGGGGAGCTGTTTTTT
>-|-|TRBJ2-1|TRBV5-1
CASSLGDGQDNEQFF
TGCGCCAGCAGCCTGGGTGATGGGCAGGACAATGAGCAGTTCTTC